This T cell receptor beta chain was obtained from a study of blood T cell repertoires in COVID-19. The CDR3 extends over 13 amino acids. V was pared by 10 bases and J by 5 bases, with 16 bases between. Per the original methods: Nucleated cell counts were estimated from reference gene primer amplification. TCRdb's table, derived via immunoSEQ multiplex PCR, lists solely in-frame clones and lacks some. V and J calls and clone size follow that table, whereas D and trimming were derived from the DNA. The profile shows about 180,000 clones, around 87% of them singletons. What was sequenced was peripheral blood. This clonotype originated in a man aged 35-49 years with active or convalescent COVID-19. This chain joins TRBV12-3 or TRBV12-4 and TRBJ2-3, with D possibly being TRBD1 (6 bases). CDR3 region: CATTQGVRDTQYF. For the CDR3, the DNA is TGTGCCACCACACAGGGCGTCAGAGATACGCAGTATTTT.